This TCR beta chain was captured by sequencing in a study of T cell clonotyping in hematopoietic cell transplantation. Time point given: recipient sample about 28 days before transplant, after cytoreduction. This CDR3 spans 15 amino acids. Between the trimmed V and J ends, which lost 4 bases and 0 bases, there was a span of 10 bases. Germline V lookup: CDR1 SGHVS, CDR2 FNYEAQ. This table comes from immunoSEQ multiplex PCR, and its TCRdb copy is limited to in-frame clones, with some not included. The data contain 25,000 to 35,000 clones, 93% of them singletons. This material consisted of peripheral blood mononuclear cells, taken before stem cell transplant. V gene TRBV7-6 combines with J gene TRBJ1-5; D perhaps matches TRBD1 (6 bases). This TCR was recovered from a man in his fifties with acute myeloid leukemia. Some clones in this sample may be carry-over from other donors' samples. The CDR3 DNA is TGTGCCAGCAGCTCGGACAGTAATAGCAATCAGCCCCAGCATTTT. Translation gives CASSSDSNSNQPQHF. Complete variable domain (other parts from reference TRBV7-6 and TRBJ1-5): GAGVSQSPRYKVTKRGQDVALRCDPISGHVSLYWYRQALGQGPEFLTYFNYEAQQDKSGLPNDRFSAERPEGSISTLTIQRTEQRDSAMYRCASSSDSNSNQPQHFGDGTRLSIL.